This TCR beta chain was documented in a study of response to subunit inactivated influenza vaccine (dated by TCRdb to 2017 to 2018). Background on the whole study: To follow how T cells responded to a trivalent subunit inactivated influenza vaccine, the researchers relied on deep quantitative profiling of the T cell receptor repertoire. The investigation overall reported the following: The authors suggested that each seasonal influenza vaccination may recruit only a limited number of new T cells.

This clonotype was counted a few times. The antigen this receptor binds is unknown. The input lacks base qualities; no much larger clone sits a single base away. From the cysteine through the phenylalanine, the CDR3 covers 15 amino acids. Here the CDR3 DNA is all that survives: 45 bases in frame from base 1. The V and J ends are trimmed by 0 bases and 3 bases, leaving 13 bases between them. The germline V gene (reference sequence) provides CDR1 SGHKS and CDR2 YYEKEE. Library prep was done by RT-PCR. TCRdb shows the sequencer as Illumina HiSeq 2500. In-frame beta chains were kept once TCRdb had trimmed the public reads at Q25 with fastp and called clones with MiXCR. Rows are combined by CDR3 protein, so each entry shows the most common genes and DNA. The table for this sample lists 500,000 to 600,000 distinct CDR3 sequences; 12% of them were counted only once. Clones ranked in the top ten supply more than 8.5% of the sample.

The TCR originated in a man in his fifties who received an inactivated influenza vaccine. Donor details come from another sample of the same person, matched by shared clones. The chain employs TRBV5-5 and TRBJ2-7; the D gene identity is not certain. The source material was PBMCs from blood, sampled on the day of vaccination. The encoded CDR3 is CASSLEGNFGYEQYF. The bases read TGTGCCAGCAGCTTGGAAGGGAATTTCGGCTACGAGCAGTACTTC.